A single sample gave rise to the 8 T cell receptor beta chains below, sequenced in a study of T-cell memory formation after mild COVID-19. TCRdb re-called the 5' RACE reads with MiXCR, one entry per CDR3 protein. This table has hundreds of thousands of distinct CDR3 sequences, 20% to 25% appearing once. Material for sequencing was PBMCs or a T cell subset sorted from them (not recorded which). The origin of the receptors is a man aged 18 to 29 who had mild COVID-19 (a few samples of this study predate the infection). Cell type and time point are not known.

This clonotype was found many times. This sequence joins TRBV7-6 and TRBJ2-2; TRBD2 is a possible D gene (5 bases). Germline V gene lookup returns CDR1 SGHVS and CDR2 FNYEAQ. The CDR3 is 14 amino acids. V lost 5 bases, J lost 2 bases, and 9 bases lay in between. This CDR3 is CASSPGLNTGELFF. The CDR3 bases are TGTGCCAGCAGCCCGGGGTTAAACACCGGGGAGCTGTTTTTT.

This clonotype was detected only a few times. The CDR3 sequence: CASSLEGGNNSPLHF. The CDR3 DNA is TGTGCCAGCAGCCTCGAAGGGGGGAATAATTCACCCCTCCACTTT. The chain couples TRBV3-1 to TRBJ1-6; D is perhaps TRBD1 (6 bases). V was pared by 4 bases and J by 5 bases, with 12 bases between. This CDR3 has 15 amino acids. Germline V CDR1 and CDR2: LGHDT, YNNKEL (reference sequence).

This sequence joins TRBV28 and TRBJ2-1, with TRBD1 matching 7 bases. V shed 5 bases and J 8 bases; nucleotides not matched to a gene: 6. CDR3 length: 13 residues. Germline assignment: CDR1 MDHEN and CDR2 SYDVKM. As DNA, the CDR3 is TGTGCCAGCAGTCTCCGACAGGGCTATGAGCAGTTCTTC. Residues: CASSLRQGYEQFF.

This clonotype was seen a few times. The V gene is TRBV6-1, the J gene TRBJ2-7; 11 bases fit TRBD2. Germline assignment: CDR1 MNHNS and CDR2 SASEGT. V shed 4 bases, J shed 0 bases, and the junction held 2 bases outside the gene matches. The CDR3 loop spans 15 amino acids. The CDR3 DNA reads as TGTGCCAGCAGTGGAGGACTAGCGGGCTCCTACGAGCAGTACTTC. Translation gives CASSGGLAGSYEQYF.

The CDR3 is CASAASGGPPQYF. The CDR3 region has the DNA TGTGCCTCGGCGGCTAGCGGGGGCCCCCCCCAGTACTTC. The genes are TRBV7-3 and TRBJ2-5; TRBD2 agrees at 10 bases. V shed 11 bases, J shed 9 bases, and the junction held 12 bases outside the gene matches. The germline gives CDR1 SGHTA, CDR2 FQGTGA. There are 13 residues in the CDR3.

The rearrangement uses TRBV6-1 and TRBJ2-7, with unresolved D. Trimming removed 2 bases from V and 2 bases from J, with 7 bases in between. The V gene's germline CDR1 is MNHNS and CDR2 SASEGT. The CDR3 covers 13 residues. The CDR3 nucleotides read TGTGCCAGCAGTGAAAGACCGGCCTACGAGCAGTACTTC. Translation: CASSERPAYEQYF.

This clonotype was seen a handful of times. The chain is built from TRBV12-3 or TRBV12-4 and TRBJ1-2; no clear D gene. Trimming took 1 base from V and 3 from J, leaving 6 bases between them. This CDR3 contains 13 residues. CDR3 sequence (DNA): TGTGCCAGCAGTTTAGGGGTTTACTATGGCTACACCTTC. Amino acid sequence: CASSLGVYYGYTF.

This clonotype has more than one count but fewer than ten. V gene TRBV12-3 or TRBV12-4 combines with J gene TRBJ1-1, with D maybe TRBD1 (6 bases). The CDR3 spans 13 residues. Trimming pared 3 bases from V and 5 bases from J, leaving 10 bases between. In DNA, the CDR3 is TGTGCCAGCAGTTTTGCAGGGGTAACTGAAGCTTTCTTT. Its translation: CASSFAGVTEAFF.